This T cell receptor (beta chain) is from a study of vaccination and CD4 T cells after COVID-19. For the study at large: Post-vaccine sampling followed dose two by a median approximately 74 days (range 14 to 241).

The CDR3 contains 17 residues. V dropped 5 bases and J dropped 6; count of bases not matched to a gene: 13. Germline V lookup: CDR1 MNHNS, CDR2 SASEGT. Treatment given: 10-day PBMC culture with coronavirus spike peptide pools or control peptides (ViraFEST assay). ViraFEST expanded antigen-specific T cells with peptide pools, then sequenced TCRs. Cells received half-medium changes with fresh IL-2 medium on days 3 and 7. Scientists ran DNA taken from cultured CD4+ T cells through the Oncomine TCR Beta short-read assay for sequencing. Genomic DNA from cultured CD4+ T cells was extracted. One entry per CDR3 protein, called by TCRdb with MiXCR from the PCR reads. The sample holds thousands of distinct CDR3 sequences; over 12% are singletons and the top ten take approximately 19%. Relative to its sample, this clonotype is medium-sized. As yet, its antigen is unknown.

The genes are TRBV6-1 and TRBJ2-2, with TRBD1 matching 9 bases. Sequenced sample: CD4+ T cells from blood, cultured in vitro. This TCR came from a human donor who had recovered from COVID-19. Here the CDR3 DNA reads TGTGCCAGCAGTCGCGGGACAGGGACTCCCACCGCCGGGGAGCTGTTTTTT. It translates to CASSRGTGTPTAGELFF.